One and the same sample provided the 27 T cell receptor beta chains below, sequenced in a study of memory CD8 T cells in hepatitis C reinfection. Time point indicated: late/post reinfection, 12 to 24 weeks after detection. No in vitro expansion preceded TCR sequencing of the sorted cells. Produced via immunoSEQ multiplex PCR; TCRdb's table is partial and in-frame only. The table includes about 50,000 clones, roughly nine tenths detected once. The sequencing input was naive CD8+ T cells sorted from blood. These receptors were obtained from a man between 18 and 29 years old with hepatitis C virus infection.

CDR3 loop: CASRETRTGELFF. In DNA form, the CDR3 reads TGTGCCAGCAGGGAAACTAGGACGGGGGAGCTGTTTTTT. This rearrangement joins TRBV6-5 to TRBJ2-2; maybe TRBD2 (5 bases). The CDR3 is made up of 13 amino acids. The germline V gene has CDR1 MNHEY and CDR2 SVGAGI. V lost 6 bases and J 8 bases, leaving 13 bases between the germline ends.

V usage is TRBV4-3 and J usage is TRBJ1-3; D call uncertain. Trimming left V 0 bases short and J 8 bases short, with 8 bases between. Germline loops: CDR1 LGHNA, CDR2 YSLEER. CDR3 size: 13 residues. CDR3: CASSQDSADTIYF. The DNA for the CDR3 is TGCGCCAGCAGCCAAGATTCGGCGGACACCATATATTTT.

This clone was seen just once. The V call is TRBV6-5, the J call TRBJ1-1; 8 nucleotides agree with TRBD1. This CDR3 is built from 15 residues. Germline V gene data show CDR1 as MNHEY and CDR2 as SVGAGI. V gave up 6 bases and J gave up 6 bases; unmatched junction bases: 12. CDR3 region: CASRPVRQGHPEAFF. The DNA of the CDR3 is TGTGCCAGCAGGCCGGTTAGACAGGGGCATCCTGAAGCTTTCTTT.

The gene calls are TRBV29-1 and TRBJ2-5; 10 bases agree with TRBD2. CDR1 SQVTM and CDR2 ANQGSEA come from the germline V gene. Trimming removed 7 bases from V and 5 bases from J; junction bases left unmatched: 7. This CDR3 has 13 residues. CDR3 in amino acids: CSESGGAGETQYF. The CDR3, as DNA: TGCAGCGAGAGCGGGGGGGCCGGGGAGACCCAGTACTTC.

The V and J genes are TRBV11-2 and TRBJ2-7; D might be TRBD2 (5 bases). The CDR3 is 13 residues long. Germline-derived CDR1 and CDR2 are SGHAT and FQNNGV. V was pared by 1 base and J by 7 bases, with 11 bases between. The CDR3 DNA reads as TGTGCCAGCAGCTTAGCGTCTAGCTGGGAGCAGTACGTC. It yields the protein CASSLASSWEQYV.

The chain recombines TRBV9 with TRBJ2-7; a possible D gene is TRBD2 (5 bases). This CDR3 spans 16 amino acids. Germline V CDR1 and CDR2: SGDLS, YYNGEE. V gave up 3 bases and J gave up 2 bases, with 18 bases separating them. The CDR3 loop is CASSAAGSDFAYEQYF. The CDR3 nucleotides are TGTGCCAGCAGCGCGGCTGGATCGGACTTTGCCTACGAGCAGTACTTC.

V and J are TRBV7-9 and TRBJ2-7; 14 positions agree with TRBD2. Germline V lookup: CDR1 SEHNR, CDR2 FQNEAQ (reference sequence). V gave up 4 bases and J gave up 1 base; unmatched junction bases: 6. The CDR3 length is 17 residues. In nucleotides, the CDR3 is TGTGCCAGCAGCTCAGGACTAGCGGGAGGCTCATCCTACGAGCAGTACTTC. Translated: CASSSGLAGGSSYEQYF.

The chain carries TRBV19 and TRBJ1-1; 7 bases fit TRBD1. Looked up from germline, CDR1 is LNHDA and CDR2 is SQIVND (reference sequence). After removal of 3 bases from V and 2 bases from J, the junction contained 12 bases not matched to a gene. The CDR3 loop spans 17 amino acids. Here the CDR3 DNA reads TGTGCCAGTAGTATGTCCCGACGACAGGGCCAAAACACTGAAGCTTTCTTT. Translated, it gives CASSMSRRQGQNTEAFF.

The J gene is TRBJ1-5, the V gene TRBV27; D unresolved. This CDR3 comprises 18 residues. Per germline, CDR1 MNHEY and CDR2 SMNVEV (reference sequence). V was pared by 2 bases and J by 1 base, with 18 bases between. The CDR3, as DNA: TGTGCCAGCAGTTTAATTTCGGCAGGAGGGTTAAGCAATCAGCCCCAGCATTTT. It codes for CASSLISAGGLSNQPQHF.

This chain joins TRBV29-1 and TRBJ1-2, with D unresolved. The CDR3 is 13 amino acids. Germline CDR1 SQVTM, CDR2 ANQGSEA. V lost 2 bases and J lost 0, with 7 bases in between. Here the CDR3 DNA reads TGCAGCGTTGAAAATCAGGCTAACTATGGCTACACCTTC. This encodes CSVENQANYGYTF.

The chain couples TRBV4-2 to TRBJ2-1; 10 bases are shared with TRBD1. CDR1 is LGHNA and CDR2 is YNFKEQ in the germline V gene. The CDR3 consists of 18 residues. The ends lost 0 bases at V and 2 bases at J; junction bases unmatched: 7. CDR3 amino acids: CASSQEAAGTGAYNEQFF. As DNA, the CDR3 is TGTGCCAGCAGCCAAGAGGCGGCGGGGACAGGGGCCTACAATGAGCAGTTCTTC.

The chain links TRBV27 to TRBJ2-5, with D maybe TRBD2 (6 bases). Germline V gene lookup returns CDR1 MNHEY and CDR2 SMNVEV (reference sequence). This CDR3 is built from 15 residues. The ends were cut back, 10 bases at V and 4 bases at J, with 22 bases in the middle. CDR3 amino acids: CATGPGTAGIETQYF. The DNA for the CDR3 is TGTGCCACAGGACCCGGGACTGCGGGAATAGAGACCCAGTACTTC.

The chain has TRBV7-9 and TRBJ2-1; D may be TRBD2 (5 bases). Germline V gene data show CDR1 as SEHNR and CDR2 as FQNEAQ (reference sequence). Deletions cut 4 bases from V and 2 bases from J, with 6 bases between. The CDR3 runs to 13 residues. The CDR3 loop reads CASSSGAYNEQFF. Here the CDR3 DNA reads TGTGCCAGCAGCTCCGGGGCCTACAATGAGCAGTTCTTC.

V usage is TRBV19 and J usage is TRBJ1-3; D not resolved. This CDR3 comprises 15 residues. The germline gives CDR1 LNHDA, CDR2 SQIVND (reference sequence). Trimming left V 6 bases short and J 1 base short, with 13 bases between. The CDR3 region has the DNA TGTGCCAGTAGGCCGGGTCTACTATCTGGAAACACCATATATTTT. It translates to CASRPGLLSGNTIYF.

CDR3 amino acids: CASRRTGAMLIYEQYF. CDR3 coding DNA: TGTGCCAGCAGGAGGACAGGGGCTATGCTTATCTACGAGCAGTACTTC. The chain carries TRBV28 and TRBJ2-7, with 9 bases fitting TRBD1. The CDR3 is 16 amino acids. Trimming removed 6 bases from V and 3 bases from J; junction bases left unmatched: 12. Germline CDR1 is MDHEN and CDR2 is SYDVKM.

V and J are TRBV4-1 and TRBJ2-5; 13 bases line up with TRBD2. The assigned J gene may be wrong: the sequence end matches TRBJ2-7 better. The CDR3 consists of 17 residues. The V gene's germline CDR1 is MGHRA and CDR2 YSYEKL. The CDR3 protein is CASSFILGLAGRYEQYF. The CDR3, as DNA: TGCGCCAGCAGCTTTATCCTGGGACTAGCGGGAAGGTACGAGCAGTACTTC.

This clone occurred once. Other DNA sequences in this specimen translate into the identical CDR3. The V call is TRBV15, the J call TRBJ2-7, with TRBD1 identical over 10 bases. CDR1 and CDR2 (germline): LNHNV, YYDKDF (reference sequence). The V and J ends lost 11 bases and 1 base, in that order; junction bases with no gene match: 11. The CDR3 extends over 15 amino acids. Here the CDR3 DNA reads TGTGCCCCCCGAGTGCTGGGACAGGGGTCCTACGAGCAGTACGTC. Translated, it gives CAPRVLGQGSYEQYV.

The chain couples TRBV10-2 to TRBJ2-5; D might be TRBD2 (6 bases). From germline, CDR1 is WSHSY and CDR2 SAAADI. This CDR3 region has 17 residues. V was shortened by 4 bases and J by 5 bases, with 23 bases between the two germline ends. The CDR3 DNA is TGCGCCAGCAGTGGCGGTCGGGGGTCCGGGGTGGGGGAGACCCAGTACTTC. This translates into CASSGGRGSGVGETQYF.

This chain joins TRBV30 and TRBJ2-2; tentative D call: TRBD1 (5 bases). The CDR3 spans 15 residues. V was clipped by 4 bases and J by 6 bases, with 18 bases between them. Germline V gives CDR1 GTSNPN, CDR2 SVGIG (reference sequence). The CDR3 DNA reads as TGTGCCTGGAAGATCAGTCCGGCAGGGCCCGGGGAGCTGTTTTTT. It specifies CAWKISPAGPGELFF. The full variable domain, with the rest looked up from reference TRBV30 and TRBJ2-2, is SQTIHQWPATLVQPVGSPLSLECTVEGTSNPNLYWYRQAAGRGLQLLFYSVGIGQISSEVPQNLSASRPQDRQFILSSKKLLLSDSGFYLCAWKISPAGPGELFFGEGSRLTVL.

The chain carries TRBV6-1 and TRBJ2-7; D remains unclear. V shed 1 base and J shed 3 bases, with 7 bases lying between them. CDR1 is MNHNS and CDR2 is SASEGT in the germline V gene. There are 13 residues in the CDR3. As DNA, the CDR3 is TGTGCCAGCAGTGAAGGGTCAGACTACGAGCAGTACTTC. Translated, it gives CASSEGSDYEQYF.

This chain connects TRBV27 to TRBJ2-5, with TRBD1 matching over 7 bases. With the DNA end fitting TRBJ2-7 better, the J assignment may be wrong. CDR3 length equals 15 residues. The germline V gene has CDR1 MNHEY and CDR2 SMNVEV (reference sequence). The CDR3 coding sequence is TGTGCCAGCAGTTTATCTTGGGACAGTAGCTACGAGCAGTACTTC. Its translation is CASSLSWDSSYEQYF.

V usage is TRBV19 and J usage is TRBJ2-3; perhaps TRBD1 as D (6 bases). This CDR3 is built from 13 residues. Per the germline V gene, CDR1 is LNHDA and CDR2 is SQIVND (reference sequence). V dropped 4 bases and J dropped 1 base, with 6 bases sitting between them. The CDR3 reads CASSRQGTDTQYF. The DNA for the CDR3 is TGTGCCAGTAGTAGACAGGGCACAGATACGCAGTATTTT.

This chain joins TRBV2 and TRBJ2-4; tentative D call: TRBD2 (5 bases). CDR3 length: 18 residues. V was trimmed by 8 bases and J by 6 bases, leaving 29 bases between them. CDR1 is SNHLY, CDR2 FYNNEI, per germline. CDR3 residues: CASSSEASPAADLNIQYF. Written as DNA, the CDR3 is TGTGCCAGCTCCTCGGAGGCCTCGCCGGCAGCGGACCTAAACATTCAGTACTTC.

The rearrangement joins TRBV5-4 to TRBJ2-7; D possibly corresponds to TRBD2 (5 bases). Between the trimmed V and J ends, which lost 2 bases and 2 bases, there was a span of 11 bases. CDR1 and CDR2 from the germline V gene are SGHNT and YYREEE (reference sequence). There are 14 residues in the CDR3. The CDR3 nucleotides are TGTGCCAGCAGCTTTGGAGGCTCAGCCTACGAGCAGTACGTC. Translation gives CASSFGGSAYEQYV.

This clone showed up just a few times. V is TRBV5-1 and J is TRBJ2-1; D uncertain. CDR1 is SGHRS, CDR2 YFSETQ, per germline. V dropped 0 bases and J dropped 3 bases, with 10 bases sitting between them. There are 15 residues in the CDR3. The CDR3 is CASSLVGYLYNEQFF. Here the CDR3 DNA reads TGCGCCAGCAGCTTGGTGGGCTACCTCTACAATGAGCAGTTCTTC.

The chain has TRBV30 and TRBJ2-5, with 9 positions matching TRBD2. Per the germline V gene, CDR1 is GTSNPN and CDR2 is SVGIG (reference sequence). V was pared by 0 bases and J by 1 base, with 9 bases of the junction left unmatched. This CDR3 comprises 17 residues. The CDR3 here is CAWSVQGSGGFQETQYF. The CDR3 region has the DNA TGTGCCTGGAGTGTACAAGGTAGCGGGGGCTTCCAAGAGACCCAGTACTTC.

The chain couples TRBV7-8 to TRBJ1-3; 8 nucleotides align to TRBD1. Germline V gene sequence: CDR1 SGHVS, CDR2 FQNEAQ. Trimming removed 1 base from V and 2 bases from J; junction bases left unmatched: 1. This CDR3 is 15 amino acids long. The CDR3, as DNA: TGTGCCAGCAGCTTAGTGACAGGGGCTGGAAACACCATATATTTT. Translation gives CASSLVTGAGNTIYF.